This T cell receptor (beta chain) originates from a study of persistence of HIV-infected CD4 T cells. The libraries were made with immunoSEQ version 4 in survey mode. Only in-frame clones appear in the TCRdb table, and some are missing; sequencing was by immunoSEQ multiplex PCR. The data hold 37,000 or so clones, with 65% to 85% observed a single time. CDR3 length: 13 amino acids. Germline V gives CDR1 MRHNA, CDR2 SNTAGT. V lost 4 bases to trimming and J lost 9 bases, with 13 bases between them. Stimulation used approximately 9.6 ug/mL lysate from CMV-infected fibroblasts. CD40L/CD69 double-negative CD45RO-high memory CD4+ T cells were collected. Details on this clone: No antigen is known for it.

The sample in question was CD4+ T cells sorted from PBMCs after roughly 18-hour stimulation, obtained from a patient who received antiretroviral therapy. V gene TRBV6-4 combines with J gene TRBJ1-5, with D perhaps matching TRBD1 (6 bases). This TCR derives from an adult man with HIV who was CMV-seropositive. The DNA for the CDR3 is TGTGCCAGCAGTGGACAGGTGGGTGGGCCCCAGCATTTT. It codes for CASSGQVGGPQHF.